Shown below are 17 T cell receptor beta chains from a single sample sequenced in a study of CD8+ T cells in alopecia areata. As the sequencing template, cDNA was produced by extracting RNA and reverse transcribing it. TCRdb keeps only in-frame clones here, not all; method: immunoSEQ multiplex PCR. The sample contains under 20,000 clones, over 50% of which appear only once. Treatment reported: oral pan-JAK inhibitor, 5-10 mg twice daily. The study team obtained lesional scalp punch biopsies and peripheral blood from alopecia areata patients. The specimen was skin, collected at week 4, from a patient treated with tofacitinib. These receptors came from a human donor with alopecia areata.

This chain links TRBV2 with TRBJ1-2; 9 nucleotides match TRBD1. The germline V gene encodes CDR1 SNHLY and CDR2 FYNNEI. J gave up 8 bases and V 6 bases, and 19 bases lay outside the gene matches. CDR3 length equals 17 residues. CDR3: CASRTPVDRGSQKGYTF. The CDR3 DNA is TGTGCCAGCAGAACCCCGGTGGACAGGGGTTCCCAAAAGGGCTACACCTTC.

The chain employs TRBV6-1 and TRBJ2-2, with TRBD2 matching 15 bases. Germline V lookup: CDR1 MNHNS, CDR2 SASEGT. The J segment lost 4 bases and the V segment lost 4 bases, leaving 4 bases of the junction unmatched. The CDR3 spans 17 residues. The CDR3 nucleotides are TGTGCCAGCAGTGTGGGGACTAGCGGGGGGTTCACCGGGGAGCTGTTTTTT. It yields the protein CASSVGTSGGFTGELFF.

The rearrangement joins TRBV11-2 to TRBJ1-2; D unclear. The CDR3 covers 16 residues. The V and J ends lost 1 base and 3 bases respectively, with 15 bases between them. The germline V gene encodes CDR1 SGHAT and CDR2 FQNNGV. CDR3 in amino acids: CASSLVRPGDYYGYTF. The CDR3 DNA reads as TGTGCCAGCAGCTTAGTCCGACCCGGCGATTACTATGGCTACACCTTC.

The CDR3 reads CASSNTGAAIGYTF. The CDR3 DNA is TGTGCCAGCAGTAACACCGGGGCAGCTATCGGCTACACCTTC. The chain uses TRBV11-1 and TRBJ1-2, with D tentatively TRBD1 (5 bases). Between the trimmed V and J ends, which lost 6 bases and 8 bases, there was a span of 19 bases. Germline CDR1 and CDR2: SGHAT and FQDESV (reference sequence). The CDR3 is 14 residues long.

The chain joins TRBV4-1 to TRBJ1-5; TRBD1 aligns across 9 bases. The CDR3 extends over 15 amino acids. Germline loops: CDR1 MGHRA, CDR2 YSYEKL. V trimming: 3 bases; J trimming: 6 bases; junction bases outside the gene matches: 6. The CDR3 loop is CASSHTTGGGQPQHF. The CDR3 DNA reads TGCGCCAGCAGCCACACTACAGGGGGCGGTCAGCCCCAGCATTTT.

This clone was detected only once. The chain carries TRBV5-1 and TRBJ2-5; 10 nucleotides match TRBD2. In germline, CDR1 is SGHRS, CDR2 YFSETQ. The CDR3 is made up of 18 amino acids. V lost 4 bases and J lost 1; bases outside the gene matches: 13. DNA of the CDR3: TGCGCCAGCAGCGCTAGCGGGGGAGGCCCACCTCGCCAAGAGACCCAGTACTTC. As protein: CASSASGGGPPRQETQYF.

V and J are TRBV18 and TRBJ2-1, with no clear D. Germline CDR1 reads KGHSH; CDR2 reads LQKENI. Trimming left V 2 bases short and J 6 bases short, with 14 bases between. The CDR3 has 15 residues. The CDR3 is CASSPSNSILNEQFF. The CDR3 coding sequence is TGTGCCAGCTCACCAAGCAACTCTATTCTCAATGAGCAGTTCTTC.

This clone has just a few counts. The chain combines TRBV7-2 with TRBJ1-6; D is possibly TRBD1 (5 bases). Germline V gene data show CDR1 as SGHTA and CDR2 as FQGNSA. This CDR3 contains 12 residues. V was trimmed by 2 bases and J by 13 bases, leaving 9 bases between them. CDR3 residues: CASSLFEGPLHF. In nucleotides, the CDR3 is TGTGCCAGCAGCTTATTCGAGGGGCCCCTCCACTTT.

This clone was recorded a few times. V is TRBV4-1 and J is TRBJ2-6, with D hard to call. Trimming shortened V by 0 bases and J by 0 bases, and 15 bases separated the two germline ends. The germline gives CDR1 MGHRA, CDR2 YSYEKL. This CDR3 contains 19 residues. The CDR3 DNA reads TGCGCCAGCAGCCAAGACGGCCCACTGTTAGTCTCTGGGGCCAACGTCCTGACTTTC. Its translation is CASSQDGPLLVSGANVLTF.

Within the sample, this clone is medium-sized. The CDR3 DNA reads as TGTGCCAGCAGTTACTCGCGGACAGACTCTAACTATGGCTACACCTTC. Protein sequence: CASSYSRTDSNYGYTF. The chain joins TRBV6-5 to TRBJ1-2, with D tentatively TRBD1 (6 bases). The V gene lost 0 bases and the J gene lost 0 bases, with 11 bases spanning the gap. This CDR3 spans 16 amino acids. Germline CDR1 reads MNHEY; CDR2 reads SVGAGI.

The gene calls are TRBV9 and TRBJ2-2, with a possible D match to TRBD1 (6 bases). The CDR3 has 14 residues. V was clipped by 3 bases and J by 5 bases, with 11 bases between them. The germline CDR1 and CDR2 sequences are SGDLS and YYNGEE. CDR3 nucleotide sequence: TGTGCCAGCAGCGCCTACAGGGAGACCGGGGAGCTGTTTTTT. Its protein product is CASSAYRETGELFF.

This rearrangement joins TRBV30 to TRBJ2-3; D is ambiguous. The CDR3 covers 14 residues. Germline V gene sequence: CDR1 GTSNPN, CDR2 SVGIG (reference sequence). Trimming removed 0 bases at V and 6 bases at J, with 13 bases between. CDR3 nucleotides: TGTGCCTGGAGTGTACAACTCTTTCGTGATACGCAGTATTTT. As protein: CAWSVQLFRDTQYF. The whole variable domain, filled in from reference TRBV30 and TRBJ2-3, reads SQTIHQWPATLVQPVGSPLSLECTVEGTSNPNLYWYRQAAGRGLQLLFYSVGIGQISSEVPQNLSASRPQDRQFILSSKKLLLSDSGFYLCAWSVQLFRDTQYFGPGTRLTVL.

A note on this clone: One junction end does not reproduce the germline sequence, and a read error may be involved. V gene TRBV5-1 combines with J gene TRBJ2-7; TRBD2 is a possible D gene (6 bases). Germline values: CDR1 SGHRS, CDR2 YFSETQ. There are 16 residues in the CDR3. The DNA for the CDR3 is TGCGCCAGCAGCCCCTTTCCCGGGGGACCCTCCCACGAGCAGTACTTC. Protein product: CASSPFPGGPSHEQYF.

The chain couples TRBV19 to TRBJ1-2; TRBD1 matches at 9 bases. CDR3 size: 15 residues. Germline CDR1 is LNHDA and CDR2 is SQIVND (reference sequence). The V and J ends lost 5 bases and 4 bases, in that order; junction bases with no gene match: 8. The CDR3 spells CASSPSTGGLYGYTF. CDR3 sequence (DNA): TGTGCCAGTAGTCCCTCGACAGGGGGGCTCTATGGCTACACCTTC.

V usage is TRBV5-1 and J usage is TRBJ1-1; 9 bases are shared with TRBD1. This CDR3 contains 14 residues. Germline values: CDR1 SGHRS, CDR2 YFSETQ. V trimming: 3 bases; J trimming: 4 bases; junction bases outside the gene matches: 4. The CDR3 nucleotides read TGCGCCAGCAGCTGGGGACAGGGAGGCACTGAAGCTTTCTTT. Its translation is CASSWGQGGTEAFF.

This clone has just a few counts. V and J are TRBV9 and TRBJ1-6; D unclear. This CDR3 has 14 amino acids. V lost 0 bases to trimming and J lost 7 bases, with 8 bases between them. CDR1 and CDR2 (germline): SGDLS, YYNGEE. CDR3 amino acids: CASSVGADNSPLHF. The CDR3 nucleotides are TGTGCCAGCAGCGTAGGGGCAGACAATTCACCCCTCCACTTT.

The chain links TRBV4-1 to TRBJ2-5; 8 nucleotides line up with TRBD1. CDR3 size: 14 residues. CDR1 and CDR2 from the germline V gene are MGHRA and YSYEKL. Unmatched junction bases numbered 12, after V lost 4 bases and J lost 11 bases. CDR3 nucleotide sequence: TGCGCCAGCAGCCGCTTCGACAGGGGAGAGGAGCAGTACTTC. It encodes CASSRFDRGEEQYF.